The clone carrying this T cell receptor (beta chain) was observed a few times. Its antigen remains unidentified. Using its own MiXCR run on the reads, TCRdb lists one record per CDR3 protein. The table records some 940,000 distinct CDR3 sequences, less than 35% of them present only once. There are 15 residues in the CDR3. Germline CDR1 KGHSH, CDR2 LQKENI. V dropped 0 bases and J dropped 5; count of bases not matched to a gene: 3. This specimen comes from a study of T cell repertoires in cytomegalovirus infection. Turning to the study itself: Well-studied HLA-B-restricted CMV epitopes were used in the study alongside recently identified HLA-C-restricted ones. Through public TCR beta signatures, both CMV infection and matching HLA type were indicated.

Findings and limits, study-wide: The study found HLA-C-restricted CMV-specific TCR beta clonotypes dominating the ex vivo response.

Sequenced here: cultured CD8+ T cells from PBMCs, sampled from culture after CMV antigen stimulation. This sequence joins TRBV18 and TRBJ2-5; 10 nucleotides agree with TRBD2. The TCR was taken from a human donor in good health (CMV status not recorded). Some clones in this sample may be carry-over from other donors' samples. The CDR3 loop is CASSPPELAGETQYF. The DNA of the CDR3 is TGTGCCAGCTCACCACCGGAACTAGCGGGGGAGACCCAGTACTTC.